This TCR beta chain was found in a study of T-cell memory formation after mild COVID-19. The CDR3 is made up of 15 amino acids. Germline CDR1 and CDR2: ENHRY and SYGVKD. Trimming took 0 bases from V and 0 from J, leaving 8 bases between them. TCRdb processed the 5' RACE reads anew with MiXCR; each CDR3 protein has one entry. The profile shows about 390,000 distinct CDR3 sequences, more than 15% of them singletons. The chain combines TRBV10-3 with TRBJ1-1; no definite D call. This sequence originates from a man in his late teens or twenties who had mild COVID-19 (a few samples of this study predate the infection). Cell type and time point are not known. Material: PBMCs or a T cell subset sorted from them (not recorded which). This CDR3 is CAISESLGMNTEAFF. The CDR3 nucleotides are TGTGCCATCAGTGAGTCGCTGGGGATGAACACTGAAGCTTTCTTT.